The clone carrying this T cell receptor beta chain was seen a single time. Its antigen is as yet unknown. The CDR3 is 17 amino acids. In germline, CDR1 is DFQATT, CDR2 SNEGSKA (reference sequence). Trimming took off 0 bases at V and 0 bases at J, with 17 bases between the two ends. This sample was included in a study of response to subunit inactivated influenza vaccine. One entry per CDR3 protein, called by TCRdb with MiXCR from the RT-PCR reads. The sample has about 540,000 distinct CDR3 sequences, less than 25% seen once; the top ten hold 2.5% to 3%. Whole-study results and caveats: Authors proposed each seasonal influenza vaccination draws in few new T cells.

The same sample was also used in a study of T cells expressing NK-cell markers. That publication notes: UMI-tagged 5'RACE template switching yielded the TCR beta cDNA. Researchers got TCR beta repertoires out of sorted CD3+CD56+NKG2C+, CD3+CD56+NKG2C- and CD3+CD56-NKG2C+ T cells. Each of several donors carried dominant NKG2C+ clonotypes accounting for about 1.0-8% of CD8+ T cells.

This clonotype originated in a man over 45 who received an inactivated influenza vaccine. Sequencing used CD4+ T cells sorted from PBMCs, obtained approximately 13 days after vaccination. The rearrangement uses TRBV20-1 and TRBJ1-2; TRBD1 might be the D (5 bases). The CDR3 spells CSAREGRDPFSNYGYTF. DNA for the CDR3: TGCAGTGCTAGAGAAGGGCGGGACCCCTTTTCTAACTATGGCTACACCTTC.